This is a list of T cell receptor beta chains from one sample in a study of cytomegalovirus exposure and HLA in healthy donors. Generated by immunoSEQ multiplex PCR, the TCRdb table keeps only in-frame clones and is missing some. The sample lists fewer than 95,000 clones, around 81% seen once, with 0.45% to 0.6% in the top ten. Sequenced material: PBMCs. All receptors come from a man aged 30 to 39 in good health and CMV-seronegative. Each CDR3 is given with its conserved first and last residue. The order of the fields is CDR3 DNA, CDR3 protein, V gene, J gene, clone size, D gene. The D gene is left open where the match is weak. Part of the rows lack a size; the others show once, few, many or a class for expanded clones.

TGTGCCAGCAGTGTGGGGGGGGCGTATGGCTACACCTTC	CASSVGGAYGYTF	TRBV2	TRBJ1-2	-	-
TGTGCCAGCAGTTCACAGGGATACGATGGTATTGAAGCTTTCTTT	CASSSQGYDGIEAFF	TRBV28	TRBJ1-1	medium-sized	-
TGTGCCAGCAGTTATAGAGGCACAGATACGCAGTATTTT	CASSYRGTDTQYF	TRBV6-5	TRBJ2-3	-	-
TGCGCCAGCAGCCCCTTGGCGGAGCGGAACACTGAAGCTTTCTTT	CASSPLAERNTEAFF	TRBV10-2	TRBJ1-1	-	-
TGTGCCAGCAGCCAAGAGCCCTCCGGGAGGGGGGGGCGCCAAGAGACCCAGTACTTC	CASSQEPSGRGGRQETQYF	TRBV14	TRBJ2-5	-	TRBD2
TGTGCCAGCAGCCCGCAGGGGTTCAGCAATCAGCCCCAGCATTTT	CASSPQGFSNQPQHF	TRBV2	TRBJ1-5	-	-
TGTGCCATCAGTCTGGCAGCCCGGGAGAGGTCAGATACGCAGTATTTT	CAISLAARERSDTQYF	TRBV10-3	TRBJ2-3	-	-
TGTGCCAGCAGCTTAGATGACAGACCAACTAATGAAAAACTGTTTTTT	CASSLDDRPTNEKLFF	TRBV11-3	TRBJ1-4	-	-
TGTGCCATCAGTGAGGCTAGCGGGAAAAACACAGATACGCAGTATTTT	CAISEASGKNTDTQYF	TRBV10-3	TRBJ2-3	-	TRBD2
TGTGCCAGCAGCTTAGAAGGGAGCGGGGGCCCAATTTCCTACAATGAGCAGTTCTTC	CASSLEGSGGPISYNEQFF	TRBV7-8	TRBJ2-1	-	TRBD2
TGTGCCAGCAGTTCCACCGGGACAGGGGTGGGGGAGCTGTTTTTT	CASSSTGTGVGELFF	TRBV27	TRBJ2-2	-	TRBD1
TGTTCCAGCAGCTTATACGGCACTGAAGCTTTCTTT	CSSSLYGTEAFF	TRBV7-9	TRBJ1-1	-	-
TGTGCCAGCAGTCCGTGGGGACAGAACCTTAACTATGGCTACACCTTC	CASSPWGQNLNYGYTF	TRBV7-9	TRBJ1-2	-	TRBD1
TGTGCCAGCAGTTACTCGTCACTAGAAGAAGAGACCCAGTACTTC	CASSYSSLEEETQYF	TRBV6-5	TRBJ2-5	-	-
TGTGCCAGCAGTTTTGACAGGGGCAAGCAGTTCTTC	CASSFDRGKQFF	TRBV6-5	TRBJ2-1	-	TRBD1
TGTGCCAGCAGCCAAGTATCCGGGGACTTCTCCTACGAGCAGTACTTC	CASSQVSGDFSYEQYF	TRBV14	TRBJ2-7	-	-
TGCAGCGTAGAAAATAGCGGGAGAGGGACAGAGACCCAGTACTTC	CSVENSGRGTETQYF	TRBV29-1	TRBJ2-5	-	TRBD2
TGTGCCAGCAGCTTAGAGCCGGGGGATACGCAGTATTTT	CASSLEPGDTQYF	TRBV7-2	TRBJ2-3	once	-
TGTGCCAGCAGCCGACAGGGGGCGAAGGAGACCCAGTACTTC	CASSRQGAKETQYF	TRBV6-1	TRBJ2-5	-	TRBD1
TGTGCCAGCGCTATTACGTTCGGCACAGATACGCAGTATTTT	CASAITFGTDTQYF	TRBV6-1	TRBJ2-3	-	-
TGTGCCAGCAGCCTCACAGGGGTTAACAATCAGCCCCAGCATTTT	CASSLTGVNNQPQHF	TRBV7-2	TRBJ1-5	few	TRBD1
TGCGCCAGCAGCTTTTCGATCGCAGCAGGCAGTGAAGCTTTCTTT	CASSFSIAAGSEAFF	TRBV5-1	TRBJ1-1	-	-
TGCGCCAGCAGCGGGGGGACTAGCGGGGAAGAGACCCAGTACTTC	CASSGGTSGEETQYF	TRBV5-1	TRBJ2-5	-	TRBD2
TGTGCCAGCGGTCGTAGGGGGTTCGGGGAGTACGAGCAGTACTTC	CASGRRGFGEYEQYF	TRBV2	TRBJ2-7	-	-
TGTGCCAGCAGCTTAAGCTCGGCATGGCGGAGCGGGGGCTACACCTTC	CASSLSSAWRSGGYTF	TRBV11-2	TRBJ1-2	-	-
TGTGCCAGTAGTATGGGACTCACCAATGAGCAGTTCTTC	CASSMGLTNEQFF	TRBV19	TRBJ2-1	-	-
TGTGCCAGCAGCTTAGTTAGGGACAGGACAATAAGGGTTTCCTACAATGAGCAGTTCTTC	CASSLVRDRTIRVSYNEQFF	TRBV7-3	TRBJ2-1	-	TRBD1
TGTGCCAGTAACTGGAACACCGGGGAGCTGTTTTTT	CASNWNTGELFF	TRBV19	TRBJ2-2	-	-
TGTGCCAGTACCTCAGACGGAGGGGGCTTGTATGGCTACACCTTC	CASTSDGGGLYGYTF	TRBV19	TRBJ1-2	few	TRBD1
TGTGCCAGCGACTACTCAAACACCGGGGAGCTGTTTTTT	CASDYSNTGELFF	TRBV2	TRBJ2-2	-	-
TGTGCCAGTAGTATAGGTGACAGGGGAGTCGGCTACACCTTC	CASSIGDRGVGYTF	TRBV19	TRBJ1-2	-	TRBD1
TGCGCCAGCAGCTTGGTTCAGGGGGGAGAAAAACTGTTTTTT	CASSLVQGGEKLFF	TRBV5-1	TRBJ1-4	few	TRBD1
TGTGCCAGCGAGGAGCCTGGGGGGAACAAAAACATTCAGTACTTC	CASEEPGGNKNIQYF	TRBV6-6	TRBJ2-4	-	-
TGTGCCAGCAGGTCCTTTTTTGGGGACAGGGTCTACAATGAGCAGTTCTTC	CASRSFFGDRVYNEQFF	TRBV27	TRBJ2-1	-	TRBD1
TGTGCCAGTAGTATCACCGACAGGGGGAATTCACCCCTCCACTTT	CASSITDRGNSPLHF	TRBV19	TRBJ1-6	-	TRBD1
TGTGCCAGCAGTCCGGGACTAGCGTTATACAATGAGCAGTTCTTC	CASSPGLALYNEQFF	TRBV27	TRBJ2-1	few	TRBD2
TGCGCCAGCAGCTCCGCGGTAGATCAGGGCTACACCTTC	CASSSAVDQGYTF	TRBV4-3	TRBJ1-2	-	-
TGTGCCAGCAGCTCTACAACTAATGAAAAACTGTTTTTT	CASSSTTNEKLFF	TRBV7-9	TRBJ1-4	-	-
TGTGCCAGCAGCGTAGCCTCACGGCAGGGACAGGCCCACTATGGCTACACCTTC	CASSVASRQGQAHYGYTF	TRBV9	TRBJ1-2	-	TRBD1
TGCGCCAGCACCGTACAAAAGAACACTGAAGCTTTCTTT	CASTVQKNTEAFF	TRBV10-2	TRBJ1-1	few	-
TGTGCCAGCAGTACGGGGGCCCAGTACTTC	CASSTGAQYF	TRBV2	TRBJ2-5	-	-
TGCGCCAGCAGTCAGGGATCCGGGGAGCTGTTTTTT	CASSQGSGELFF	TRBV10-2	TRBJ2-2	few	-
TGTGCCAGCAGCTTAATGACTAGCGGGAGGGGTGAGCAGTTCTTC	CASSLMTSGRGEQFF	TRBV7-2	TRBJ2-1	-	TRBD2
TGTGCCAGTAGTTACGGCAGGGCGGCTTTCTTT	CASSYGRAAFF	TRBV19	TRBJ1-1	-	-
TGTGCCAGTAAAGACAGCATTAATCAGCCCCAGCATTTT	CASKDSINQPQHF	TRBV19	TRBJ1-5	few	-
TGTGCCAGCAGCTTAGCGCTTTGGGGACAGGGAAATAGCAATCAGCCCCAGCATTTT	CASSLALWGQGNSNQPQHF	TRBV7-2	TRBJ1-5	once	TRBD1
TGTGCCAGCAGCGTATCCCCATCATGGAACACTGAAGCTTTCTTT	CASSVSPSWNTEAFF	TRBV9	TRBJ1-1	-	-
TGTGCCAGCAGCCAATTACAACCTCGGGGGGAGACCCGGTACTTC	CASSQLQPRGETRYF	TRBV9	TRBJ2-5	-	TRBD2
TGTGCCAGCAGCCTCACAGACCTCAACGGGGACACCATATATTTT	CASSLTDLNGDTIYF	TRBV7-2	TRBJ1-3	-	-
TGTGCCAGCAGCTCACGACAGGGACGTATCACTGAAGCTTTCTTT	CASSSRQGRITEAFF	TRBV7-2	TRBJ1-1	-	TRBD1
TGTGCCAGCAGCTTAACCGTCGGGGGCAATCAGCCCCAGCATTTT	CASSLTVGGNQPQHF	TRBV5-6	TRBJ1-5	-	-
TGTGCCAGCAGCGTGACAGGTTATCAGGGGGAACTGTTTTTT	CASSVTGYQGELFF	TRBV7-9	TRBJ1-4	-	TRBD1
TGTGCCAGCAGCATGGGACAGACGAACATTATCAATCAGCCCCAGCATTTT	CASSMGQTNIINQPQHF	TRBV5-6	TRBJ1-5	-	TRBD1
TGTGCCAGCAGCGATCACAGGGGTTCTGAAGCTTTCTTT	CASSDHRGSEAFF	TRBV9	TRBJ1-1	few	TRBD1
TGCGCCAGCAGTGACCCCTCTGGACAGGGGGGTTACGAGCAGTACTTC	CASSDPSGQGGYEQYF	TRBV10-2	TRBJ2-7	few	TRBD1
TGTGCCAGCAGTATCGGAGCTAGCGAGCAGTTCTTC	CASSIGASEQFF	TRBV28	TRBJ2-1	-	-